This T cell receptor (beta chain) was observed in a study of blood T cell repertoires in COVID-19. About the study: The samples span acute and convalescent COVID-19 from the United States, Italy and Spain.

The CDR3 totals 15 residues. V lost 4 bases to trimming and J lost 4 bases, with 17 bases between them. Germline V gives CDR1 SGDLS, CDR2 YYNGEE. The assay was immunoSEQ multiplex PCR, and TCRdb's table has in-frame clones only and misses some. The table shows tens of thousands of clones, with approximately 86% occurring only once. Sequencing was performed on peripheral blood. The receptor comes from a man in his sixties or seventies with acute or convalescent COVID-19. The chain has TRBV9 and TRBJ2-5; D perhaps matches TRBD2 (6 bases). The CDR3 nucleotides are TGTGCCAGCAGCTACGGACCCGGGCGGGGAGAGACCCAGTACTTC. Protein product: CASSYGPGRGETQYF.